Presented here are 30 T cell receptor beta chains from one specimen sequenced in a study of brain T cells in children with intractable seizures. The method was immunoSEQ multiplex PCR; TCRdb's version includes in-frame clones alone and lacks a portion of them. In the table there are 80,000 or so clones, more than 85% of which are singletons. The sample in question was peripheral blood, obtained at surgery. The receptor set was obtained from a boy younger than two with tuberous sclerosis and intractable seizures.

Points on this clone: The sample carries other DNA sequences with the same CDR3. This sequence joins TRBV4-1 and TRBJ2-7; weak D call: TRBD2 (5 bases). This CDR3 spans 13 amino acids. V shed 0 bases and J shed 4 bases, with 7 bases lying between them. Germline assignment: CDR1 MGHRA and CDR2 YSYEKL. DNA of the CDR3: TGCGCCAGCAGCCAAGATCGCGGGTACGAGCAGTACTTC. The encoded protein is CASSQDRGYEQYF.

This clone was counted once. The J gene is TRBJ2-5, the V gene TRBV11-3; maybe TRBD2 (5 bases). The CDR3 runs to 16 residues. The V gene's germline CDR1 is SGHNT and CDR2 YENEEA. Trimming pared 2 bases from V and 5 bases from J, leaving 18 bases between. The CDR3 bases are TGTGCCAGCAGCTTATTGTCTGGCGGTAGAGGGGAGACCCAGTACTTC. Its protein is CASSLLSGGRGETQYF.

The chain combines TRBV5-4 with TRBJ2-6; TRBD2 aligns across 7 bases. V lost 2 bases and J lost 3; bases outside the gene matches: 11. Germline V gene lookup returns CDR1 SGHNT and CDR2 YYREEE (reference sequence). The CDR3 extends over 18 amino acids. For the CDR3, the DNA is TGTGCCAGCAGCTTTACAGCGGGGCCCCTTGGTGGGGCCAACGTCCTGACTTTC. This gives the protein CASSFTAGPLGGANVLTF.

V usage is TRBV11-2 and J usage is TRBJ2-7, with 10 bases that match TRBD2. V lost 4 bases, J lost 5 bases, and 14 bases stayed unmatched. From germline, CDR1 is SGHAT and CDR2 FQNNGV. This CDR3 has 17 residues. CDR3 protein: CASSSSDLSGRNHEQYF. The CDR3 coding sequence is TGTGCCAGCAGCTCATCAGACCTTAGCGGGAGGAACCACGAGCAGTACTTC.

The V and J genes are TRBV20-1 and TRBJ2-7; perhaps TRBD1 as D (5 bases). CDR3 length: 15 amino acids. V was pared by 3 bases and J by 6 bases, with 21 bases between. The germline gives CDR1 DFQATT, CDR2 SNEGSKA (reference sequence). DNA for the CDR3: TGCAGTGCTAGTATACCCAGAAAGGGGTTTCGCGAGCAGTACTTC. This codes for CSASIPRKGFREQYF.

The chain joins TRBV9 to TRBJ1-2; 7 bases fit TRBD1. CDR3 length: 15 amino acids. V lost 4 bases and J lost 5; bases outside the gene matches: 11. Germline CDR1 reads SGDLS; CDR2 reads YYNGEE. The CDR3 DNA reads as TGTGCCAGCAGCCCCGAGGAGACAGGGACTTATGGCTACACCTTC. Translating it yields CASSPEETGTYGYTF.

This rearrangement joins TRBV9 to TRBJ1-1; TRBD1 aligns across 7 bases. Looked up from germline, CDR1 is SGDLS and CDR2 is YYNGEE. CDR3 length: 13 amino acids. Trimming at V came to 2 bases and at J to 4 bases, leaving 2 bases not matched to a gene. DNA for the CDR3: TGTGCCAGCAGCGTCACAGGGGTCACTGAAGCTTTCTTT. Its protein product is CASSVTGVTEAFF.

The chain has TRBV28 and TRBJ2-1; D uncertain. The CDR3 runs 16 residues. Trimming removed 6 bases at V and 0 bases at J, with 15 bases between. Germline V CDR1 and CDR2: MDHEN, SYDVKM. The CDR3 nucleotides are TGTGCCAGCAGCTTGAAGCCGCCTGACTCCTACAATGAGCAGTTCTTC. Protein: CASSLKPPDSYNEQFF.

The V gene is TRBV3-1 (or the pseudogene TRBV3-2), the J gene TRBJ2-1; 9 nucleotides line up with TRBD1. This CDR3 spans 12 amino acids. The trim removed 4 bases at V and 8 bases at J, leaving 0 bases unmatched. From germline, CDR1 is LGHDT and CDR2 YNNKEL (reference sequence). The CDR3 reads CASSRTGDEQFF. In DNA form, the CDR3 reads TGTGCCAGCAGCCGGACAGGGGATGAGCAGTTCTTC.

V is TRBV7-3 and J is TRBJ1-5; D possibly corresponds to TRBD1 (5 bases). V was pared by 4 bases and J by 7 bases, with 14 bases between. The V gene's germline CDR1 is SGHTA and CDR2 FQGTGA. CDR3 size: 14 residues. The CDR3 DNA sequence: TGTGCCAGCAGCTACCCTCTAGGGACCCAGCCCCAGCATTTT. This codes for CASSYPLGTQPQHF.

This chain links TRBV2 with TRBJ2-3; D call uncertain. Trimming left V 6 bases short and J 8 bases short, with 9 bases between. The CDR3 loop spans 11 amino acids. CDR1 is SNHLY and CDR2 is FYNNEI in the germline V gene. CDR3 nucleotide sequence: TGTGCCAGCAGCCCCACCCCTACGCAGTATTTT. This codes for CASSPTPTQYF.

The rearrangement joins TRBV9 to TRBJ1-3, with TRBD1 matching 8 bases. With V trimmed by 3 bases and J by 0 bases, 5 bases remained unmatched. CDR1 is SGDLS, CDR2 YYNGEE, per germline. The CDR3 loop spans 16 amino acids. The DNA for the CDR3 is TGTGCCAGCAGCGAGAGGACAGGGTACTCTGGAAACACCATATATTTT. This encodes CASSERTGYSGNTIYF.

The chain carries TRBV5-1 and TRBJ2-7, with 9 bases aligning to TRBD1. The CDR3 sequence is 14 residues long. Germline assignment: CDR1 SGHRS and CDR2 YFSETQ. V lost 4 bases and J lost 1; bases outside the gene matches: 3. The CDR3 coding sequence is TGCGCCAGCAGCGCCGGGACAGGGTCCTACGAGCAGTACTTC. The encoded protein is CASSAGTGSYEQYF.

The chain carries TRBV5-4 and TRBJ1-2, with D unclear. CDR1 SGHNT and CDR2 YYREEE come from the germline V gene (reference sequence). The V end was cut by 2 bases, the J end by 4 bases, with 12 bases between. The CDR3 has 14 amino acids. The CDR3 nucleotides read TGTGCCAGCAGCTTAGGAGGGAGCAGCTATGGCTACACCTTC. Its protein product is CASSLGGSSYGYTF. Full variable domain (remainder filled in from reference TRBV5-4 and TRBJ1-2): ETGVTQSPTHLIKTRGQQVTLRCSSQSGHNTVSWYQQALGQGPQFIFQYYREEENGRGNFPPRFSGLQFPNYSSELNVNALELDDSALYLCASSLGGSSYGYTFGSGTRLTVV.

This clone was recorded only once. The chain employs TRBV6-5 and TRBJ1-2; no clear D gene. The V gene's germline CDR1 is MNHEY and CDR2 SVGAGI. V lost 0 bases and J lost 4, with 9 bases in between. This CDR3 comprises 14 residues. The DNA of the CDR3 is TGTGCCAGCAGTTACTCGAGCGGAGGCTATGGCTACACCTTC. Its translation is CASSYSSGGYGYTF.

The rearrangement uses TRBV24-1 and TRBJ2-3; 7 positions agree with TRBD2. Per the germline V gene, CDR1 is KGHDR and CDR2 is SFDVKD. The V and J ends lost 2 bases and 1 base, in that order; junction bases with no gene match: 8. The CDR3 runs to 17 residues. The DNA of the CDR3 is TGTGCCACCAGTGATTCGTCTAGCGGCGGGGGCACAGATACGCAGTATTTT. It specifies CATSDSSSGGGTDTQYF.

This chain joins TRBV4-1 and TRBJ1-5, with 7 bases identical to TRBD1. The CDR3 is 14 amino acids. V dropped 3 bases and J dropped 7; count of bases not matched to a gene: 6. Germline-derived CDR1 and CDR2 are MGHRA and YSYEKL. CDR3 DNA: TGCGCCAGCAGCCACCAGGGGGAGGGGCAGCCCCAGCATTTT. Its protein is CASSHQGEGQPQHF.

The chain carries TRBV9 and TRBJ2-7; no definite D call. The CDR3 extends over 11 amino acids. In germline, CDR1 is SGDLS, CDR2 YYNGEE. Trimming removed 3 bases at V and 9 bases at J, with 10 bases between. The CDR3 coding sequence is TGTGCCAGCAGCGACAACTATGTGCAGTACTTC. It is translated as CASSDNYVQYF.

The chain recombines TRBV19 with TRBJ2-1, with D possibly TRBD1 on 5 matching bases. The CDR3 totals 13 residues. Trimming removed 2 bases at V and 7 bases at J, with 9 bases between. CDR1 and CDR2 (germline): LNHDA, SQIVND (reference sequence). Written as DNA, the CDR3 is TGTGCCAGTAGTATACTCAGGGCAAATGAGCAGTTCTTC. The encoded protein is CASSILRANEQFF.

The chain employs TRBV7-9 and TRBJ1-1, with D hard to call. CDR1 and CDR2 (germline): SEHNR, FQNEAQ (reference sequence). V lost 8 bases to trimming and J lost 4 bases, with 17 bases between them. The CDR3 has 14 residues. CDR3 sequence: CASDETGGSTEAFF. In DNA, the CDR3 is TGTGCCAGCGACGAGACCGGAGGGAGCACTGAAGCTTTCTTT.

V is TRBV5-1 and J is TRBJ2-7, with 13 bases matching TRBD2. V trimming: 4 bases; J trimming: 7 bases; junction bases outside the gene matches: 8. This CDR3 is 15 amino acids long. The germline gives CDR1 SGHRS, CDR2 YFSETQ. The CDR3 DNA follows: TGCGCCAGCAGCATAGGGACTAGCGGGGAGGGAGAGCAGTACTTC. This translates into CASSIGTSGEGEQYF.

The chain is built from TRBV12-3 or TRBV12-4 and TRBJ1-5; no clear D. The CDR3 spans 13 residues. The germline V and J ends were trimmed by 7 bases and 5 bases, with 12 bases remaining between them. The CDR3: CASNPGRDQPQHF. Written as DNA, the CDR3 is TGTGCCAGCAACCCGGGAAGAGATCAGCCCCAGCATTTT.

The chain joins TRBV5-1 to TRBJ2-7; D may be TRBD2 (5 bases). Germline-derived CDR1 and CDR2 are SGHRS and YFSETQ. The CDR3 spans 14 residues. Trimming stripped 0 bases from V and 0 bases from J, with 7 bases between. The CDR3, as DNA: TGCGCCAGCAGCTTGGAAGGGAGCTCCTACGAGCAGTACTTC. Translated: CASSLEGSSYEQYF.

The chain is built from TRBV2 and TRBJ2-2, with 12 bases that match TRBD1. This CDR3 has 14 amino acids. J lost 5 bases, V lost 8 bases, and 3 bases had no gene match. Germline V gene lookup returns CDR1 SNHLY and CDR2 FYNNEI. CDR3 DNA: TGTGCCAGCGGGGACAGGGGGCTAACCGGGGAGCTGTTTTTT. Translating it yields CASGDRGLTGELFF. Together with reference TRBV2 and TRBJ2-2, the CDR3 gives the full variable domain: EPEVTQTPSHQVTQMGQEVILRCVPISNHLYFYWYRQILGQKVEFLVSFYNNEISEKSEIFDDQFSVERPDGSNFTLKIRSTKLEDSAMYFCASGDRGLTGELFFGEGSRLTVL.

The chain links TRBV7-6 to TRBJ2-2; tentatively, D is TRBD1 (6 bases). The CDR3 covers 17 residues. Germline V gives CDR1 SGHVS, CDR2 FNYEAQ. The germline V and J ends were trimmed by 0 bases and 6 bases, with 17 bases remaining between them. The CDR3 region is CASSLASETGSAGELFF. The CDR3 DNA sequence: TGTGCCAGCAGCTTAGCCTCCGAAACAGGGTCCGCCGGGGAGCTGTTTTTT.

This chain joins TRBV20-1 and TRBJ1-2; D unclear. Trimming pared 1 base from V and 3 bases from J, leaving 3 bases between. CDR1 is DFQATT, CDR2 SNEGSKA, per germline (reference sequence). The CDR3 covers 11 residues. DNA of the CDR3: TGCAGTGCTAGAGGGTACTATGGCTACACCTTC. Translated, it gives CSARGYYGYTF.

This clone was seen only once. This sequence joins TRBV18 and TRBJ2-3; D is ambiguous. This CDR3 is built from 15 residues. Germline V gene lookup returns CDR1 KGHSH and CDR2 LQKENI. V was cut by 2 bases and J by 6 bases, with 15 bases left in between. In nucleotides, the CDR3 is TGTGCCAGCTCACCAGGTCGTCCAGGTATGGATACGCAGTATTTT. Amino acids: CASSPGRPGMDTQYF.

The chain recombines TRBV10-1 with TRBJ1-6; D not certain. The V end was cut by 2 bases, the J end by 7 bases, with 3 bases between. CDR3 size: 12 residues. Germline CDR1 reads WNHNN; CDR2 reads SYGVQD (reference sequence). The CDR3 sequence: CASSEGNSPLHF. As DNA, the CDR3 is TGCGCCAGCAGTGAGGGAAATTCACCCCTCCACTTT.

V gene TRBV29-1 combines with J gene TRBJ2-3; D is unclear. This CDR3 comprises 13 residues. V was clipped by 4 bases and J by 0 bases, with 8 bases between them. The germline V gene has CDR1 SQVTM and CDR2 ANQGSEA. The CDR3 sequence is CSVVQSSTDTQYF. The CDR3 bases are TGCAGCGTTGTACAGTCTAGCACAGATACGCAGTATTTT.

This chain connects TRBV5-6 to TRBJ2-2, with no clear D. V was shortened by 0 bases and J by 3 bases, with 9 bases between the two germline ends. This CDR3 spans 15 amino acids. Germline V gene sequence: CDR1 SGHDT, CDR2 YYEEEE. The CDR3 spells CASSLARRYTGELFF. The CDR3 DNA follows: TGTGCCAGCAGCTTGGCCAGACGCTACACCGGGGAGCTGTTTTTT.